A selection of T cell receptor beta chains follows, all from one sample in a study of blood T cell repertoires in COVID-19. Clones were read by immunoSEQ multiplex PCR, and TCRdb kept only the in-frame ones, dropping some. The top ten clones hold approximately 2.4% of a sample with approximately 250,000 clones, roughly 88% of them seen once. The sample taken for sequencing was peripheral blood. These TCRs come from a man aged 40-55 years who had recovered from COVID-19. The CDR3 runs from the conserved cysteine through the conserved F or W. The order of the fields is CDR3 length, clone size, V gene, D gene, J gene, CDR3 protein, CDR3 DNA. D genes are given only for firm matches. A clone size is listed for some rows: how often the clone was seen (once, few, many), or a class if it is expanded.

len: 16
abundance: NA
v_gene: TRBV19
d_gene: TRBD2
j_gene: TRBJ2-3
CDR3aa: CASSGTSGGYTDTQYF
CDR3nt: TGTGCCAGTAGTGGTACTAGCGGGGGGTACACAGATACGCAGTATTTT

len: 15
abundance: NA
v_gene: TRBV25-1
d_gene: TRBD1
j_gene: TRBJ2-5
CDR3aa: CASSRRQGIRETQYF
CDR3nt: TGTGCCAGCTCCCGACGACAGGGAATACGGGAGACCCAGTACTTC

len: 16
abundance: few
v_gene: TRBV27
d_gene: TRBD2
j_gene: TRBJ2-3
CDR3aa: CARKRLGLATTDTQYF
CDR3nt: TGTGCCAGGAAGCGTCTAGGACTAGCCACCACAGATACGCAGTATTTT

len: 14
abundance: NA
v_gene: TRBV5-1
d_gene: TRBD2
j_gene: TRBJ2-1
CDR3aa: CASSLVELAGEQFF
CDR3nt: TGCGCCAGCAGCTTGGTAGAACTAGCGGGTGAGCAGTTCTTC

len: 14
abundance: NA
v_gene: TRBV6-2/TRBV6-3
d_gene: NA
j_gene: TRBJ2-7
CDR3aa: CASSRYQGWYEQYF
CDR3nt: TGTGCCAGCAGTCGTTACCAGGGGTGGTACGAGCAGTACTTC

len: 13
abundance: NA
v_gene: TRBV19
d_gene: NA
j_gene: TRBJ2-7
CDR3aa: CASSAGPHAEQYF
CDR3nt: TGTGCCAGTAGCGCAGGGCCGCATGCCGAGCAGTACTTC

len: 14
abundance: NA
v_gene: TRBV4-3
d_gene: NA
j_gene: TRBJ2-2
CDR3aa: CASQQTLNTGELFF
CDR3nt: TGCGCCTCCCAACAGACCCTTAACACCGGGGAGCTGTTTTTT

len: 15
abundance: NA
v_gene: TRBV2
d_gene: TRBD1
j_gene: TRBJ2-3
CDR3aa: CASRRQGPSTDTQYF
CDR3nt: TGTGCCAGCAGGAGACAGGGGCCTAGCACAGATACGCAGTATTTT

len: 14
abundance: NA
v_gene: TRBV10-2
d_gene: TRBD2
j_gene: TRBJ2-3
CDR3aa: CASGPGLAGNTQYF
CDR3nt: TGCGCCAGCGGACCGGGACTAGCGGGGAATACGCAGTATTTT

len: 16
abundance: NA
v_gene: TRBV5-1
d_gene: TRBD1
j_gene: TRBJ2-2
CDR3aa: CASALLGQGDTGELFF
CDR3nt: TGCGCCAGCGCCCTCCTGGGACAGGGGGACACCGGGGAGCTGTTTTTT

len: 14
abundance: NA
v_gene: TRBV9
d_gene: NA
j_gene: TRBJ1-1
CDR3aa: CASRSGLENTEAFF
CDR3nt: TGTGCCAGCAGATCAGGACTGGAGAACACTGAAGCTTTCTTT

len: 17
abundance: few
v_gene: TRBV6-2/TRBV6-3
d_gene: NA
j_gene: TRBJ1-5
CDR3aa: CASSQHRVPVEDQPQHF
CDR3nt: TGTGCCAGCAGCCAACATCGGGTCCCAGTTGAAGATCAGCCCCAGCATTTT

len: 16
abundance: NA
v_gene: TRBV27
d_gene: NA
j_gene: TRBJ2-6
CDR3aa: CASSFAGRGAANVLTF
CDR3nt: TGTGCCAGCAGTTTCGCCGGACGGGGGGCGGCCAACGTCCTGACTTTC

len: 14
abundance: NA
v_gene: TRBV18
d_gene: NA
j_gene: TRBJ2-3
CDR3aa: CASSPQTSTDTQYF
CDR3nt: TGTGCCAGCTCACCACAGACTTCCACAGATACGCAGTATTTT

len: 15
abundance: NA
v_gene: TRBV3-1/TRBV3-2
d_gene: TRBD1
j_gene: TRBJ2-1
CDR3aa: CASSHPRTGHNEQFF
CDR3nt: TGTGCCAGCAGCCACCCTAGGACAGGCCACAATGAGCAGTTCTTC

len: 15
abundance: NA
v_gene: TRBV2
d_gene: NA
j_gene: TRBJ2-5
CDR3aa: CASSEWGRQFGTQYF
CDR3nt: TGTGCCAGCAGTGAGTGGGGGCGTCAATTTGGGACCCAGTACTTC

len: 16
abundance: NA
v_gene: TRBV7-2
d_gene: NA
j_gene: TRBJ2-7
CDR3aa: CASSVGTAGLAYEQYF
CDR3nt: TGTGCCAGCAGTGTAGGGACAGCGGGTTTGGCTTACGAGCAGTACTTC

len: 15
abundance: many
v_gene: TRBV5-1
d_gene: NA
j_gene: TRBJ2-7
CDR3aa: CASSLGPGGLDEQYF
CDR3nt: TGCGCCAGCAGCTTGGGCCCAGGGGGGCTGGACGAGCAGTACTTC

len: 13
abundance: once
v_gene: TRBV16
d_gene: NA
j_gene: TRBJ2-5
CDR3aa: CASSQSLQETQYF
CDR3nt: TGTGCCAGCAGCCAATCCCTCCAAGAGACCCAGTACTTC

len: 15
abundance: once
v_gene: TRBV7-2
d_gene: TRBD1
j_gene: TRBJ1-1
CDR3aa: CASSVPFGGGGQAFF
CDR3nt: TGTGCCAGCAGCGTACCGTTCGGAGGGGGCGGGCAAGCTTTCTTT

len: 16
abundance: NA
v_gene: TRBV11-3
d_gene: TRBD2
j_gene: TRBJ2-1
CDR3aa: CASSLDHSGGRNEQFF
CDR3nt: TGTGCCAGCAGCTTAGATCACAGCGGGGGTCGGAATGAGCAGTTCTTC

len: 14
abundance: few
v_gene: TRBV5-5
d_gene: TRBD1
j_gene: TRBJ2-2
CDR3aa: CASSWQGDTGELFF
CDR3nt: TGTGCCAGCAGCTGGCAGGGGGACACCGGGGAGCTGTTTTTT

len: 13
abundance: NA
v_gene: TRBV7-2
d_gene: NA
j_gene: TRBJ1-1
CDR3aa: CASSYDRNTEAFF
CDR3nt: TGTGCCAGCAGCTACGACAGGAACACTGAAGCTTTCTTT

len: 14
abundance: NA
v_gene: TRBV2
d_gene: TRBD1
j_gene: TRBJ2-5
CDR3aa: CASSPGQAEETQYF
CDR3nt: TGTGCCAGCAGCCCTGGACAGGCGGAAGAGACCCAGTACTTC

len: 15
abundance: NA
v_gene: TRBV25-1
d_gene: NA
j_gene: TRBJ1-2
CDR3aa: CASSGRQVRSYGYTF
CDR3nt: TGTGCCAGCAGTGGAAGACAGGTCAGGTCCTATGGCTACACCTTC